These T cell receptor beta chains were read from a single sample in a study of shared clonotypes between healthy human individuals. TCRdb keeps only in-frame clones here, not all; method: immunoSEQ multiplex PCR. The repertoire has more than 1.2 million clones, roughly 98.5% of them found once; the top ten carry 0.3% to 0.45%. Sequencing was done on a sample of naive CD4+ T cells sorted from blood. These receptors were obtained from a young man in good health. Each CDR3 is given with its conserved first and last residue.

v_call,j_call,cdr3_aa
TRBV7-6,TRBJ1-4,CASSLVNEKLFF
TRBV5-1,TRBJ2-5,CASSRTGGAETQYF
TRBV10-3,TRBJ2-7,CAISEPGLARSSYEQYF
TRBV25-1,TRBJ2-1,CASSLLAGVDNEQFF
TRBV5-1,TRBJ2-3,CASSLGGASTDTQYF
TRBV19,TRBJ1-5,CASRLETGLGSNQPQHF
TRBV4-3,TRBJ1-2,CASSQERGRVTGYTF
TRBV7-2,TRBJ1-5,CASRQGTHQPQHF
TRBV28,TRBJ1-2,CASSLTQPDTYGYTF
TRBV28,TRBJ2-5,CASRITGGLETQYF
TRBV5-4,TRBJ2-3,CASSLGGSTDTQYF
TRBV6-4,TRBJ2-3,CASRKTSLAGGYTQYF
TRBV28,TRBJ1-3,CASSLFISGNTIYF
TRBV5-1,TRBJ2-2,CASSPLAGLLAGELFF
TRBV7-2,TRBJ2-7,CASSLWQGGYEQYF
TRBV11-3,TRBJ2-7,CASSQREGSSYEQYF
TRBV5-5,TRBJ1-4,CASSFSGNNEKLFF
TRBV5-1,TRBJ1-1,CASSLDPGPTEAFF
TRBV6-1,TRBJ2-7,CASRGARQQLEQYF
TRBV6-5,TRBJ2-5,CASRETGETQYF
TRBV15,TRBJ2-1,CATSRREAGGFNEQFF
TRBV2,TRBJ1-5,CASNRGQGNQPQHF
TRBV5-4,TRBJ1-1,CASSFQTGTYTEAFF
TRBV11-2,TRBJ2-1,CASSLAGGPHNEQFF
TRBV7-7,TRBJ2-2,CASSLIESETTGELFF
TRBV5-8,TRBJ2-7,CASSPALGLVQYF
TRBV18,TRBJ1-1,CASSPSTGDLTEAFF
TRBV27,TRBJ2-1,CASGRYEQFF
TRBV5-1,TRBJ1-4,CASSLQTTNEKLFF
TRBV10-1,TRBJ2-2,CASGGGTGELFF
TRBV28,TRBJ2-3,CASSLDDTQYF
TRBV18,TRBJ2-3,CASSPAISDTQYF
TRBV6-1,TRBJ1-2,CASSVGANYGYTF
TRBV4-1,TRBJ2-3,CASSRYLAVRSTDTQYF
TRBV28,TRBJ2-7,CASSRFRAHEQYF
TRBV27,TRBJ2-7,CASSKAGERPEQYF
TRBV7-3,TRBJ2-3,CASSLTSGSTDTQYF
TRBV28,TRBJ2-5,CASSLPGPVGTQYF
TRBV7-6,TRBJ2-1,CASSLEPTASSYNEQFF
TRBV10-2,TRBJ2-7,CASSDSSYEQYF
TRBV7-9,TRBJ2-1,CASSAGTRGQFF
TRBV5-1,TRBJ2-3,CASSLGQDTDTQYF
TRBV19,TRBJ2-1,CASGNLSQRTGEQFF
TRBV28,TRBJ2-7,CASVWGAGYEQYF
TRBV18,TRBJ2-7,CASSPGQQTYEQYF
TRBV5-4,TRBJ2-7,CASSRPDRGTYEQYF
TRBV29-1,TRBJ2-7,CSALRGSSYEQYF
TRBV11-2,TRBJ2-2,CASSLGSQGKAGELFF
TRBV28,TRBJ2-7,CASISGMGGYEQYF
TRBV18,TRBJ2-5,CASSPRQETQYF
TRBV14,TRBJ2-3,CASSTFMGPGTDTQYF
TRBV5-1,TRBJ2-7,CASSLRLASYEQYF
TRBV7-9,TRBJ2-7,CASSMGLAGGYEQYF
TRBV19,TRBJ2-4,CASTTSESKNIQYF
TRBV30,TRBJ1-1,CAWSTGDTEAFF
TRBV18,TRBJ2-3,CASSPPSGVEQYF
TRBV27,TRBJ2-7,CVSSGSGNEQYF
TRBV20-1,TRBJ2-7,CSLFGGYEQYF
TRBV2,TRBJ2-5,CASSSQGSGETQYF
TRBV28,TRBJ1-5,CASSLLAGGQPQHF